This TCR beta chain was recorded in a study of blood T cells in healthy people across ages. This clonotype has a single count. Its matching antigen is unknown. The use of a sample-barcoded 5' primer and a J-beta primer mix characterized a second PCR of roughly 6 to 12 cycles. TCRdb re-called the 5' RACE reads with MiXCR, one entry per CDR3 protein. The sample records hundreds of thousands of distinct CDR3 sequences, over 40% being singletons. Trimming left V 3 bases short and J 1 base short, with 15 bases between. Per the germline V gene, CDR1 is MDHEN and CDR2 is SYDVKM. The CDR3 loop spans 16 amino acids. General study findings and limits: The unknown donor CMV status may have confounded expanded clonotype changes.

The specimen was blood. This receptor was taken from a woman older than 75 in good health. This chain uses TRBV28 with TRBJ1-1; D gene ambiguous. CDR3 in amino acids: CASSFFGRAGNTEAFF. The CDR3, as DNA: TGTGCCAGCAGTTTTTTTGGGAGAGCGGGGAACACTGAAGCTTTCTTT.